This TCR beta chain was sequenced in a study of technical replicates of blood from a handful of donors listed by TCRdb under 2017. At the junction V is shortened by 5 bases and J by 2 bases; bases outside the gene matches: 5. The CDR3 starts with the cysteine, ends with the phenylalanine, and has 16 residues. Only CDR3 DNA is held: 48 bases, read in frame from base 1. CDR1 is given as SGHAT and CDR2 as FQNNGV, both from the germline V gene. The library was made by the immunoSEQ multiplex PCR assay. This immuneACCESS table, as held by TCRdb, lists in-frame sequences with V and J called but not all clones. Of the missing ones, under half trace to an unresolved V gene in checked studies; the others have no known cause. The sample table records about 81,000 clones; 70% to 90% of these occur just once. Around 4% of the sample comes from the top ten. With respect to this clone: Its antigen has not been determined. Base qualities are not provided; no much larger clone lies one nucleotide away.

The V and J genes are TRBV11-2 and TRBJ2-2, with 10 bases in between that match TRBD2. Sequenced input: PBMCs. This clonotype was sampled from a human donor in good health. Some clones in this sample may be carry-over from other donors' samples. This receptor has the CDR3 CASSRLAGANTGELFF. The DNA is as follows: TGTGCCAGCAGCCGGCTAGCGGGGGCCAACACCGGGGAGCTGTTTTTT.